The 20 T cell receptor beta chains presented below share a single source sample, sequenced in a study of response to subunit inactivated influenza vaccine (dated by TCRdb to 2016 to 2018). Libraries came from RT-PCR. TCRdb lists the instrument as Illumina HiSeq 2500. In-frame beta chains were kept once TCRdb had trimmed the public reads at Q25 with fastp and called clones with MiXCR. Merged by CDR3 protein, the rows form single entries marked with the most common genes and DNA. In all, the sample holds hundreds of thousands of distinct CDR3 sequences, and about 11% of those were seen once. The ten largest clonotypes hold around 10% of the sample. The same sample was also used in a study of T cells expressing NK-cell markers. The second study, in turn, reports: TCR beta cDNA libraries were made by 5'RACE template switching that added a universal primer site and unique molecular identifiers.

The sample in question was PBMCs from blood, obtained on the day of vaccination. These receptor sequences come from a man aged 50-60 years who received an inactivated influenza vaccine. Donor details come from another sample of the same person, matched by shared clones.

In this sample, this clonotype turned up a few times. The chain links TRBV24-1 to TRBJ1-5; 9 nucleotides match TRBD1. The CDR3 loop spans 11 amino acids. Germline V lookup: CDR1 KGHDR, CDR2 SFDVKD. V was clipped by 8 bases and J by 15 bases; unmatched bases: 7. The CDR3, as DNA: TGTGCCACCATGGGGGGACAGGGATTGCATTTT. Encoded protein: CATMGGQGLHF.

This clonotype appeared many times. The chain carries TRBV7-9 and TRBJ2-3; 12 positions agree with TRBD1. After removal of 6 bases from V and 8 bases from J, the junction contained 9 bases not matched to a gene. CDR3 length: 15 amino acids. Germline V lookup: CDR1 SEHNR, CDR2 FQNEAQ (reference sequence). The CDR3 DNA reads as TGTGCCAGCAGTCCCCCGGGACAGGGGGCCCCTACGCAGTATTTT. Encoded protein: CASSPPGQGAPTQYF.

This clonotype was found many times. The chain recombines TRBV12-3 or TRBV12-4 with TRBJ2-1; 8 nucleotides align to TRBD1. Trimming cost V 4 bases and J 4 bases; bases outside gene matches: 3. There are 14 residues in the CDR3. The CDR3 sequence is CASSWDRIYNEQFF. CDR3 in DNA: TGTGCCAGCAGTTGGGACAGGATATACAATGAGCAGTTCTTC.

This clonotype was picked up many times. The chain recombines TRBV27 with TRBJ2-1; TRBD1 matches 7 bases. Germline loops: CDR1 MNHEY, CDR2 SMNVEV (reference sequence). This CDR3 is 16 amino acids long. V trimming: 0 bases; J trimming: 2 bases; junction bases outside the gene matches: 4. In DNA form, the CDR3 reads TGTGCCAGCAGTTTATCGTGGCAGGGGGCCTACAATGAGCAGTTCTTC. This sequence encodes CASSLSWQGAYNEQFF.

This clonotype was recorded a few times. The V and J genes are TRBV5-6 and TRBJ1-2; 7 bases align to TRBD1. The CDR3 loop spans 15 amino acids. Trimming removed 4 bases from V and 4 bases from J; junction bases left unmatched: 10. From germline, CDR1 is SGHDT and CDR2 YYEEEE. CDR3 protein: CASSPAGTALYGYTF. CDR3 nucleotides: TGTGCCAGCAGCCCAGCCGGGACAGCTCTCTATGGCTACACCTTC.

This chain uses TRBV5-1 with TRBJ2-7; 10 bases match TRBD1. V lost 4 bases, J lost 5 bases, and 6 bases stayed unmatched. The CDR3 consists of 14 residues. The germline gives CDR1 SGHRS, CDR2 YFSETQ. The CDR3 sequence is CASSPDRGIHEQYF. Written as DNA, the CDR3 is TGCGCCAGCAGCCCGGACAGGGGGATACACGAGCAGTACTTC.

This clonotype appeared a few times. It is unclear where the CDR3 begins or ends on the DNA, so no DNA is shown, and the CDR3 is as TCRdb lists it. The rearrangement links TRBV3-1 to TRBJ1-1. Germline loops: CDR1 LGHDT, CDR2 YNNKEL (reference sequence). Counting both end residues, the CDR3 totals 14 amino acids. This CDR3 is CASSQHFGNTEAFF.

The chain's CDR3 is CASSWGPSEANVLTF. The CDR3 DNA follows: TGTGCCAGCAGCTGGGGGCCTTCAGAGGCCAACGTCCTGACTTTC. This chain uses TRBV5-5 with TRBJ2-6, with D possibly TRBD1 on 6 matching bases. The CDR3 covers 15 residues. The germline V gene encodes CDR1 SGHKS and CDR2 YYEKEE (reference sequence). Trimming pared 3 bases from V and 6 bases from J, leaving 13 bases between.

The gene calls are TRBV27 and TRBJ2-3; 10 bases align to TRBD2. V dropped 6 bases and J dropped 0; count of bases not matched to a gene: 6. CDR1 is MNHEY, CDR2 SMNVEV, per germline (reference sequence). CDR3 length: 16 amino acids. Written as DNA, the CDR3 is TGTGCCAGCAGCTTTTCGACTAGCGGGAGCACAGATACGCAGTATTTT. Amino acids: CASSFSTSGSTDTQYF.

This clonotype was counted only a few times. V usage is TRBV3-1 and J usage is TRBJ2-2, with 9 bases lining up with TRBD2. CDR3 length equals 18 residues. The trim removed 0 bases at V and 7 bases at J, leaving 12 bases unmatched. CDR1 LGHDT and CDR2 YNNKEL come from the germline V gene (reference sequence). The CDR3 region is CASSQDRRGGRLDGELFF. In DNA form, the CDR3 reads TGTGCCAGCAGCCAAGATCGGCGGGGGGGCCGTCTTGACGGGGAGCTGTTTTTT.

The J gene is TRBJ2-7, the V gene TRBV6-1; no clear D gene. The CDR3 is made up of 14 amino acids. Germline V gene sequence: CDR1 MNHNS, CDR2 SASEGT. The germline V and J ends were trimmed by 6 bases and 3 bases, with 15 bases remaining between them. Here the CDR3 reads CASRNPDRDYEQYF. CDR3 sequence (DNA): TGTGCCAGCAGAAACCCGGATAGGGACTACGAGCAGTACTTC.

This clonotype showed up just a few times. The chain couples TRBV6-5 to TRBJ2-1; D gene unclear. The germline V gene has CDR1 MNHEY and CDR2 SVGAGI. The CDR3 extends over 15 amino acids. The V end was cut by 2 bases, the J end by 8 bases, with 16 bases between. The CDR3 sequence is CASSYTSRRWDEQFF. The DNA of the CDR3 is TGTGCCAGCAGTTACACTTCTAGGCGGTGGGATGAGCAGTTCTTC.

V usage is TRBV10-3 and J usage is TRBJ2-4, with D possibly matching TRBD2 (6 bases). Trimming removed 1 base at V and 2 bases at J, with 9 bases between. CDR3 size: 15 residues. Germline CDR1 and CDR2: ENHRY and SYGVKD. CDR3: CAISEFGGTKNIQYF. The DNA of the CDR3 is TGTGCCATCAGTGAGTTTGGCGGGACCAAAAACATTCAGTACTTC.

Many counts were recorded for this clonotype. As DNA, the CDR3 is TGTGCCAGCAGTTTCAATGGGAATGAGCAGTTCTTC. This translates into CASSFNGNEQFF. The chain links TRBV12-3 or TRBV12-4 to TRBJ2-1; no reliable D call. This CDR3 has 12 amino acids. The V end lost 3 bases, the J end lost 7 bases, and 7 bases lay between the germline ends.

The chain employs TRBV6-1 and TRBJ2-7; a possible D gene is TRBD2 (5 bases). Germline V gene data show CDR1 as MNHNS and CDR2 as SASEGT. There are 15 residues in the CDR3. Deletions cut 7 bases from V and 2 bases from J, with 18 bases between. This chain's CDR3 is CASTSALAFTYEQYF. Written as DNA, the CDR3 is TGTGCCAGCACCAGCGCATTAGCGTTTACCTACGAGCAGTACTTC.

Many counts were recorded for this clonotype. The chain links TRBV20-1 to TRBJ2-3; TRBD2 matches 14 bases. V lost 2 bases, J lost 4 bases, and 2 bases stayed unmatched. The CDR3 has 15 amino acids. Germline V gene sequence: CDR1 DFQATT, CDR2 SNEGSKA (reference sequence). CDR3 DNA: TGCAGTGCTAGAAGACTAGCGGGAGGGCCAGATACGCAGTATTTT. Translated, it gives CSARRLAGGPDTQYF.

This chain links TRBV25-1 with TRBJ2-7; D gene unclear. The CDR3 length is 12 residues. Trimming removed 3 bases from V and 3 bases from J, with 6 bases in between. Germline V gives CDR1 MGHDK, CDR2 SYGVNS. The DNA for the CDR3 is TGTGCCAGCAGTGAGCGGAGCTACGAGCAGTACTTC. It yields the protein CASSERSYEQYF.

The chain employs TRBV20-1 and TRBJ2-5; the match to TRBD2 covers 9 bases. CDR3 length: 15 residues. CDR1 is DFQATT, CDR2 SNEGSKA, per germline (reference sequence). The ends lost 2 bases at V and 5 bases at J; junction bases unmatched: 9. The CDR3 DNA is TGCAGTGCTAGAACCTCTAGCGGGGATTGGGAGACCCAGTACTTC. Translating gives CSARTSSGDWETQYF.

This clonotype was seen repeatedly, ten times or more. The rearrangement links TRBV5-1 to TRBJ1-2, with 8 bases that match TRBD1. The CDR3 runs to 14 residues. The V segment lost 3 bases and the J segment 2 bases; nucleotides outside the gene matches: 3. Germline V gives CDR1 SGHRS, CDR2 YFSETQ. The CDR3 DNA follows: TGCGCCAGCAGCTGGGCAGGGGGCAACTATGGCTACACCTTC. This sequence encodes CASSWAGGNYGYTF. The whole variable domain, filled in from reference TRBV5-1 and TRBJ1-2, reads KAGVTQTPRYLIKTRGQQVTLSCSPISGHRSVSWYQQTPGQGLQFLFEYFSETQRNKGNFPGRFSGRQFSNSRSEMNVSTLELGDSALYLCASSWAGGNYGYTFGSGTRLTVV.

This chain joins TRBV28 and TRBJ2-5; tentatively, D is TRBD1 or TRBD2 (6 bases each). This CDR3 is built from 16 residues. The ends were cut back, 3 bases at V and 4 bases at J, with 18 bases in the middle. The germline V gene has CDR1 MDHEN and CDR2 SYDVKM. The CDR3 region is CASSLGASVFRETQYF. CDR3 bases: TGTGCCAGCAGTTTGGGGGCTAGCGTTTTCCGAGAGACCCAGTACTTC.